These 21 T cell receptor beta chains share one sample of origin, sequenced in a study of cytomegalovirus exposure and HLA in healthy donors (dated by TCRdb to about 2017). Library construction relied on the immunoSEQ multiplex PCR assay. For the multiplex PCR, a mixture combining 60 forward primers for TCR Vbeta segments and 13 reverse primers for TCR Jbeta segments was used. The table comes from immuneACCESS by way of TCRdb, which keeps in-frame sequences with V and J called. Part of the clones is missing from these tables; in studies checked, under half for an unresolved V gene and the rest for unknown reasons. The sample profile shows approximately 170,000 clones; 73% of them were found once. The ten top clones hold roughly 5.2% of the sample. Specimen: PBMCs. All receptors come from a woman aged 18-29 years in good health and CMV-seropositive.

This clone has more than one count but fewer than ten. The J gene is TRBJ2-5, the V gene TRBV5-4, with 10 bases matching TRBD2. This CDR3 is built from 18 residues. V was pared by 0 bases and J by 5 bases, with 13 bases of the junction left unmatched. In germline, CDR1 is SGHNT, CDR2 YYREEE (reference sequence). CDR3 nucleotides: TGTGCCAGCAGCTTGGAAGTGGTGGACACTAGCGGGGCTGAGACCCAGTACTTC. As protein: CASSLEVVDTSGAETQYF.

J is TRBJ2-7 and V is TRBV15, with TRBD1 identical over 9 bases. The CDR3 covers 14 residues. Germline values: CDR1 LNHNV, CDR2 YYDKDF (reference sequence). After removal of 5 bases from V and 4 bases from J, the junction contained 6 bases not matched to a gene. The CDR3 nucleotides are TGTGCCACCAGCGGCAGGGACAGGGCTTACGAGCAGTACTTC. It translates to CATSGRDRAYEQYF.

V gene TRBV19 combines with J gene TRBJ1-6; TRBD1 matches at 9 bases. This CDR3 is built from 15 residues. The germline gives CDR1 LNHDA, CDR2 SQIVND (reference sequence). J was trimmed by 6 bases and V by 5 bases; bases with no gene match: 5. CDR3 DNA sequence: TGTGCCAGTAGTTTTGAGACAGGGGGTAATTCACCCCTCCACTTT. Translated: CASSFETGGNSPLHF.

V and J are TRBV14 and TRBJ1-2, with D unclear. CDR3 length equals 13 residues. Looked up from germline, CDR1 is SGHDN and CDR2 is FVKESK. The germline V and J ends were trimmed by 1 base and 2 bases, with 5 bases remaining between them. The CDR3 bases are TGTGCCAGCAGCCAAGGACAAAACTATGGCTACACCTTC. Translating gives CASSQGQNYGYTF.

The CDR3 is CAWSVPAGGANYEQYF. Here the CDR3 DNA reads TGTGCCTGGAGTGTCCCCGCGGGGGGGGCAAACTACGAGCAGTACTTC. J is TRBJ2-7 and V is TRBV30; 9 nucleotides match TRBD2. Losses at the gene ends were 0 bases for V and 3 bases for J; bases not matched to a gene: 9. CDR1 and CDR2 (germline): GTSNPN, SVGIG (reference sequence). This CDR3 has 16 residues.

The V gene is TRBV30, the J gene TRBJ2-1, with D maybe TRBD1 (5 bases). Trimming shortened V by 0 bases and J by 8 bases, and 11 bases separated the two germline ends. The germline gives CDR1 GTSNPN, CDR2 SVGIG (reference sequence). The CDR3 length is 13 residues. Here the CDR3 reads CAWSVAGPYEQFF. The CDR3 DNA follows: TGTGCCTGGAGTGTTGCAGGGCCCTATGAGCAGTTCTTC.

This clone was seen only once. The chain links TRBV4-3 to TRBJ2-7; 9 bases are a match to TRBD2. Trimming at V came to 0 bases and at J to 2 bases, leaving 5 bases not matched to a gene. Germline values: CDR1 LGHNA, CDR2 YSLEER. This CDR3 contains 16 residues. CDR3 loop: CASSQEGGGGPYEQYF. The CDR3 coding sequence is TGCGCCAGCAGCCAAGAAGGCGGGGGGGGGCCCTACGAGCAGTACTTC.

The chain uses TRBV9 and TRBJ2-5; the match to TRBD1 covers 11 bases. TRBJ2-7 explains the end of the DNA better; the J call may be wrong. This CDR3 is 16 amino acids long. The germline V gene has CDR1 SGDLS and CDR2 YYNGEE. CDR3 protein: CASSPHAGQGVSEQYF. As DNA, the CDR3 is TGTGCCAGCAGCCCCCACGCGGGACAGGGGGTCTCCGAGCAGTACTTC.

This clone showed up just a few times. The chain uses TRBV7-2 and TRBJ1-4; a possible D gene is TRBD1 (6 bases). Germline loops: CDR1 SGHTA, CDR2 FQGNSA. Trimming left V 5 bases short and J 8 bases short, with 15 bases between. This CDR3 comprises 14 residues. This CDR3 is CASSPQGLSEKLFF. The CDR3, as DNA: TGTGCCAGCAGCCCCCAGGGGCTTTCGGAAAAACTGTTTTTT. The complete variable domain, with remaining parts taken from reference TRBV7-2 and TRBJ1-4, reads GAGVSQSPSNKVTEKGKDVELRCDPISGHTALYWYRQSLGQGLEFLIYFQGNSAPDKSGLPSDRFSAERTGGSVSTLTIQRTQQEDSAVYLCASSPQGLSEKLFFGSGTQLSVL.

This chain connects TRBV11-2 to TRBJ2-1; 7 bases are shared with TRBD1. With V trimmed by 4 bases and J by 2 bases, 8 bases remained unmatched. Germline CDR1 SGHAT, CDR2 FQNNGV. The CDR3 totals 16 residues. The CDR3 bases are TGTGCCAGCAGCTCCTACAGGGGTAGGGCCTACAATGAGCAGTTCTTC. It specifies CASSSYRGRAYNEQFF.

CDR3 sequence (DNA): TGTGCCAGCAGCGCTAACACAGGGGACAATCAGCCCCAGCATTTT. Amino acid sequence: CASSANTGDNQPQHF. This chain links TRBV2 with TRBJ1-5; 7 bases align to TRBD1. Unmatched junction bases numbered 8, after V lost 6 bases and J lost 3 bases. This CDR3 region has 15 residues. Germline CDR1 and CDR2: SNHLY and FYNNEI.

Turning to this clone: At one end, the junction sequence differs from germline, possibly due to a read error. J is TRBJ1-2 and V is TRBV7-9; no clear D gene. The CDR3 is 12 residues long. Germline V lookup: CDR1 SEHNR, CDR2 FQNEAQ (reference sequence). This CDR3 reads CSSSEQNYGYTF. The CDR3 bases are TGTTCCAGCAGCGAACAGAACTATGGCTACACCTTC.

This clone was seen a few times. V gene TRBV5-4 combines with J gene TRBJ1-1; 7 nucleotides align to TRBD1. CDR1 SGHNT and CDR2 YYREEE come from the germline V gene (reference sequence). The V and J ends lost 2 bases and 6 bases, in that order; junction bases with no gene match: 1. There are 12 residues in the CDR3. CDR3 coding DNA: TGTGCCAGCAGCTTAACAGGGGCTGAAGCTTTCTTT. The encoded protein is CASSLTGAEAFF.

This chain links TRBV7-2 with TRBJ2-5, with a tentative D call TRBD2 (5 bases). The tail of the sequence fits TRBJ2-7 better, so the J call may be wrong. The CDR3 covers 15 residues. Germline V gene sequence: CDR1 SGHTA, CDR2 FQGNSA. Here the CDR3 DNA reads TGTGCCAGCAGCCCTCAAAGCGGAACCTCCTACGAGCAGTACTTC. It encodes CASSPQSGTSYEQYF.

V is TRBV7-2 and J is TRBJ1-2, with TRBD1 matching over 7 bases. Germline CDR1 and CDR2: SGHTA and FQGNSA. Trimming removed 3 bases from V and 8 bases from J; junction bases left unmatched: 21. The CDR3 runs 18 residues. The CDR3 DNA follows: TGTGCCAGCAGCTTCGACTTCAGGGGGGATCTGCGGCGGGGCGGCTACACCTTC. It specifies CASSFDFRGDLRRGGYTF.

The V and J genes are TRBV7-9 and TRBJ2-5, with 9 bases lining up with TRBD2. The DNA end lines up better with TRBJ2-7; the J call may be wrong. Per germline, CDR1 SEHNR and CDR2 FQNEAQ (reference sequence). The CDR3 extends over 17 amino acids. The CDR3 nucleotides are TGTGCCAGCAGCTCCCTCCGTAGCGGGGGACCCTCCTACGAGCAGTACTTC. This encodes CASSSLRSGGPSYEQYF.

J is TRBJ2-5 and V is TRBV6-5; possibly TRBD1 for D (5 bases). In germline, CDR1 is MNHEY, CDR2 SVGAGI. Trimming took 6 bases from V and 3 from J, leaving 11 bases between them. The CDR3 has 13 residues. The CDR3 sequence: CASSRRVEETQYF. DNA of the CDR3: TGTGCCAGCAGCCGCAGGGTGGAAGAGACCCAGTACTTC.

As concerns this clone: Germline is not matched at one junction end, which may reflect a read error. The chain uses TRBV30 and TRBJ2-3, with D possibly TRBD1 on 6 matching bases. Germline V CDR1 and CDR2: GTSNPN, SVGIG (reference sequence). The CDR3 loop spans 15 amino acids. CDR3 protein: CAWSDIAGDWASRGF. The CDR3 DNA follows: TGTGCCTGGAGTGATATTGCCGGGGATTGGGCCTCCAGGGGTTTT.

The chain recombines TRBV4-3 with TRBJ2-3, with a weak D call TRBD2 (7 bases). Germline loops: CDR1 LGHNA, CDR2 YSLEER. Deletions cut 1 base from V and 1 base from J, with 12 bases between. The CDR3 is 16 amino acids. CDR3 DNA sequence: TGCGCCAGCAGCCAAGGGGCGGGGGCGGGCACAGATACGCAGTATTTT. Translated, it gives CASSQGAGAGTDTQYF.

The gene calls are TRBV14 and TRBJ1-4; D perhaps matches TRBD1 (5 bases). This CDR3 region has 17 residues. V lost 1 base and J lost 4, with 16 bases in between. Germline V gene sequence: CDR1 SGHDN, CDR2 FVKESK. The CDR3 region has the DNA TGTGCCAGCAGCCAAGGGCCAGGTGGCGGACATAATGAAAAACTGTTTTTT. This encodes CASSQGPGGGHNEKLFF.

This clone was counted a single time. The chain carries TRBV9 and TRBJ1-2; TRBD1 aligns across 9 bases. Germline CDR1 SGDLS, CDR2 YYNGEE. The J segment lost 6 bases and the V segment lost 1 base, leaving 10 bases of the junction unmatched. The CDR3 has 16 residues. In DNA form, the CDR3 reads TGTGCCAGCAGCGTAACCCCCGGGACAGGGAAAGATGGCTACACCTTC. Protein: CASSVTPGTGKDGYTF.